The 29 T cell receptor beta chains in this list originate from one sample, sequenced in a study of blood T cell repertoires in COVID-19. The assay was immunoSEQ multiplex PCR, and TCRdb's table has in-frame clones only and misses some. The table has about 300,000 clones, approximately 90% seen once. Specimen: peripheral blood. These receptors were collected from a woman aged 45-65 years with COVID-19, enrolled during active disease.

The chain recombines TRBV7-2 with TRBJ2-1, with 13 bases lining up with TRBD2. This CDR3 has 18 residues. Germline-derived CDR1 and CDR2 are SGHTA and FQGNSA. The V gene end was trimmed by 1 base and the J gene end by 5 bases; junction bases not matched to a gene: 8. CDR3 protein: CASSLVTSGRARDNEQFF. The DNA of the CDR3 is TGTGCCAGCAGCTTAGTAACTAGCGGGAGGGCTAGGGACAATGAGCAGTTCTTC.

Only one count was recorded for this clone. The chain uses TRBV11-2 and TRBJ2-7, with 7 bases fitting TRBD2. J was trimmed by 0 bases and V by 0 bases; bases with no gene match: 2. CDR1 and CDR2 from the germline V gene are SGHAT and FQNNGV. The CDR3 runs 15 residues. CDR3 amino acids: CASSLELAVSYEQYF. The CDR3 region has the DNA TGTGCCAGCAGCTTAGAGCTAGCGGTCTCCTACGAGCAGTACTTC.

The chain links TRBV5-6 to TRBJ1-5, with TRBD1 as a possible D gene (5 bases). The CDR3 length is 16 residues. CDR1 and CDR2 from the germline V gene are SGHDT and YYEEEE. V lost 3 bases and J 0 bases, leaving 13 bases between the germline ends. The CDR3 sequence is CASSSRGSYSNQPQHF. The CDR3 DNA reads TGTGCCAGCAGCTCCCGGGGGAGTTATAGCAATCAGCCCCAGCATTTT.

This rearrangement joins TRBV5-5 to TRBJ2-3; 7 positions agree with TRBD2. V shed 0 bases, J shed 5 bases, and the junction held 3 bases outside the gene matches. The CDR3 totals 14 residues. Germline CDR1 and CDR2: SGHKS and YYEKEE (reference sequence). The CDR3 reads CASSLGGGEDTQYF. For the CDR3, the DNA is TGTGCCAGCAGCTTGGGCGGGGGAGAAGATACGCAGTATTTT.

The chain combines TRBV27 with TRBJ2-7, with D possibly being TRBD2 (5 bases). The V end was cut by 4 bases, the J end by 2 bases, with 15 bases between. Germline V CDR1 and CDR2: MNHEY, SMNVEV (reference sequence). The CDR3 spans 15 residues. CDR3 bases: TGTGCCAGCAGTTCTACTCCGGGGAGAGCCTACGAGCAGTACTTC. The encoded protein is CASSSTPGRAYEQYF.

This clone was counted once. V is TRBV6-5 and J is TRBJ1-1; 9 bases are a match to TRBD1. The CDR3 length is 13 residues. Per germline, CDR1 MNHEY and CDR2 SVGAGI. Trimming at V came to 7 bases and at J to 11 bases, leaving 11 bases not matched to a gene. In DNA form, the CDR3 reads TGTGCCAGCACCCAGGGACAGGGCCTTTTGGCTTTCTTT. This gives the protein CASTQGQGLLAFF.

V and J are TRBV12-5 and TRBJ2-5; possibly TRBD1 for D (6 bases). Germline V gene lookup returns CDR1 LGHNT and CDR2 FRNRAP. This CDR3 region has 15 residues. V was clipped by 5 bases and J by 4 bases, with 17 bases between them. The CDR3 DNA reads as TGTGCTAGTGGTAGGACAGTCGCCACAAGAGAGACCCAGTACTTC. Translating gives CASGRTVATRETQYF.

This clone showed up just once. CDR3 nucleotides: TGTGCCAGCTCACCACCACTCCGGGGGGAGGTACGCAATGAGCAGTTCTTC. It encodes CASSPPLRGEVRNEQFF. The chain links TRBV18 to TRBJ2-1; 7 bases are shared with TRBD2. Germline CDR1 is KGHSH and CDR2 is LQKENI. Germline trimming cut 0 bases from V and 6 bases from J; bases unmatched to any gene: 11. The CDR3 runs 17 residues.

The rearrangement joins TRBV4-2 to TRBJ1-4; 8 bases agree with TRBD1. CDR3 length: 14 amino acids. Germline V CDR1 and CDR2: LGHNA, YNFKEQ. J was trimmed by 8 bases and V by 4 bases; bases with no gene match: 6. CDR3 region: CASSLGQGGEKLFF. The DNA of the CDR3 is TGTGCCAGCAGCCTCGGACAGGGAGGCGAAAAACTGTTTTTT.

The chain joins TRBV5-4 to TRBJ2-5, with a weak D call TRBD1 (6 bases). The CDR3 is 14 amino acids. The V and J ends lost 4 bases and 0 bases respectively, with 10 bases between them. Germline V CDR1 and CDR2: SGHNT, YYREEE (reference sequence). The CDR3 loop reads CASSPGQYQETQYF. The CDR3 nucleotides are TGTGCCAGCAGCCCTGGACAGTACCAAGAGACCCAGTACTTC.

This sequence joins TRBV9 and TRBJ2-1; 9 positions agree with TRBD2. Looked up from germline, CDR1 is SGDLS and CDR2 is YYNGEE. V lost 3 bases to trimming and J lost 5 bases; unmatched junction nucleotides: 3. The CDR3 runs to 14 residues. The CDR3 protein is CASSGTSVNNEQFF. CDR3 nucleotides: TGTGCCAGCAGCGGGACTAGCGTAAACAATGAGCAGTTCTTC.

This chain uses TRBV19 with TRBJ2-3; 10 nucleotides agree with TRBD2. The CDR3 covers 14 residues. Germline CDR1 and CDR2: LNHDA and SQIVND (reference sequence). J lost 6 bases, V lost 11 bases, and 11 bases had no gene match. The CDR3 nucleotides read TGTGCCTCCCGGGGGAGTAGCGGGAGGGATACGCAGTATTTT. It codes for CASRGSSGRDTQYF.

The rearrangement joins TRBV5-1 to TRBJ2-7, with D tentatively TRBD1 (6 bases). The germline V gene has CDR1 SGHRS and CDR2 YFSETQ. The CDR3 extends over 13 amino acids. V lost 4 bases and J 3 bases, leaving 11 bases between the germline ends. The CDR3 bases are TGCGCCAGCAGCCCGGGACAATACTACGAGCAGTACTTC. Protein product: CASSPGQYYEQYF.

This chain links TRBV9 with TRBJ2-2; TRBD2 matches at 13 bases. The CDR3 is 19 residues long. The trim removed 4 bases at V and 5 bases at J, leaving 14 bases unmatched. Germline loops: CDR1 SGDLS, CDR2 YYNGEE. CDR3 nucleotide sequence: TGTGCCAGCAGCTATGGAACTAGCGGGAGGGTTCTGGGTACCGGGGAGCTGTTTTTT. Residues: CASSYGTSGRVLGTGELFF.

The chain carries TRBV9 and TRBJ2-1, with 9 bases identical to TRBD1. The germline CDR1 and CDR2 sequences are SGDLS and YYNGEE. The CDR3 consists of 17 residues. V lost 3 bases, J lost 4 bases, and 11 bases stayed unmatched. The CDR3 sequence: CASSARTGAGYYNEQFF. DNA of the CDR3: TGTGCCAGCAGCGCCAGGACAGGGGCAGGCTATTACAATGAGCAGTTCTTC.

The chain links TRBV7-3 to TRBJ2-7; 13 bases line up with TRBD2. This CDR3 has 15 residues. Germline trimming cut 4 bases from V and 4 bases from J; bases unmatched to any gene: 4. CDR1 is SGHTA, CDR2 FQGTGA, per germline. The CDR3 loop is CASSSTGLAGYEQYF. The CDR3, as DNA: TGTGCCAGCAGCTCAACGGGACTAGCGGGGTACGAGCAGTACTTC.

This CDR3 is CASSPPSYTEAFF. DNA for the CDR3: TGTGCCAGCTCACCACCATCCTACACTGAAGCTTTCTTT. This chain uses TRBV18 with TRBJ1-1; D unclear. Germline V gene sequence: CDR1 KGHSH, CDR2 LQKENI. Trimming stripped 0 bases from V and 3 bases from J, with 5 bases between. The length of the CDR3 is 13 residues.

The J gene is TRBJ1-5, the V gene TRBV7-2; no definite D call. Germline loops: CDR1 SGHTA, CDR2 FQGNSA. This CDR3 region has 15 residues. V was trimmed by 0 bases and J by 3 bases, leaving 9 bases between them. In nucleotides, the CDR3 is TGTGCCAGCAGCTTAGCGCTACGGGTCAATCAGCCCCAGCATTTT. Encoded protein: CASSLALRVNQPQHF.

This chain joins TRBV11-2 and TRBJ1-4; D gene ambiguous. Per germline, CDR1 SGHAT and CDR2 FQNNGV. V was cut by 2 bases and J by 10 bases, with 5 bases left in between. The CDR3 sequence is 11 residues long. CDR3 loop: CASSLIGKLFF. In DNA form, the CDR3 reads TGTGCCAGCAGCTTAATCGGAAAACTGTTTTTT.

The CDR3 region is CASSAPSGNPTGQYF. In DNA form, the CDR3 reads TGTGCCAGCAGCGCGCCCAGCGGGAATCCGACAGGACAGTACTTC. The chain employs TRBV6-5 and TRBJ2-7; D may be TRBD2 (7 bases). Trimming stripped 6 bases from V and 10 bases from J, with 25 bases between. CDR3 length equals 15 residues. Germline V gene data show CDR1 as MNHEY and CDR2 as SVGAGI.

This chain joins TRBV10-1 and TRBJ1-1; 8 bases map to TRBD1. V dropped 2 bases and J dropped 3; count of bases not matched to a gene: 8. The CDR3 sequence is 16 residues long. Germline V gene data show CDR1 as WNHNN and CDR2 as SYGVQD (reference sequence). The DNA of the CDR3 is TGCGCCAGCAGTGAGCCGAAAATACAGGGGGACACTGAAGCTTTCTTT. The encoded protein is CASSEPKIQGDTEAFF.

The genes are TRBV19 and TRBJ2-7; D is uncertain. The V and J ends lost 8 bases and 0 bases respectively, with 11 bases between them. The CDR3 runs 13 residues. CDR1 is LNHDA and CDR2 is SQIVND in the germline V gene (reference sequence). CDR3 in DNA: TGTGCCAGTCTGGCAGGCCTCTCCTACGAGCAGTACTTC. Encoded protein: CASLAGLSYEQYF.

The chain carries TRBV24-1 and TRBJ2-1; D possibly corresponds to TRBD2 (6 bases). V was pared by 3 bases and J by 4 bases, with 12 bases between. CDR1 KGHDR and CDR2 SFDVKD come from the germline V gene. CDR3 size: 15 residues. The CDR3 loop reads CATSDPGLGYNEQFF. CDR3 DNA: TGTGCCACCAGTGATCCGGGACTGGGGTACAATGAGCAGTTCTTC.

The chain couples TRBV7-9 to TRBJ2-3, with a possible D match to TRBD2 (5 bases). With 8 bases removed from V and 3 bases from J, the gap between germline ends came to 15 bases. CDR1 is SEHNR and CDR2 is FQNEAQ in the germline V gene (reference sequence). This CDR3 has 14 residues. The CDR3 coding sequence is TGTGCCAGCGGTGCAGTAGCGACAACAGATACGCAGTATTTT. The encoded protein is CASGAVATTDTQYF. The variable domain in full, with the rest retrieved from reference TRBV7-9 and TRBJ2-3, is DTGVSQNPRHKITKRGQNVTFRCDPISEHNRLYWYRQTLGQGPEFLTYFQNEAQLEKSRLLSDRFSAERPKGSFSTLEIQRTEQGDSAMYLCASGAVATTDTQYFGPGTRLTVL.

This clone was seen a few times. V and J are TRBV6-2 or TRBV6-3 and TRBJ2-3, with 7 nucleotides matching TRBD1. V dropped 0 bases and J dropped 4; count of bases not matched to a gene: 4. The CDR3 is 15 residues long. CDR1 MNHEY and CDR2 SVGEGT come from the germline V gene. The CDR3 protein is CASSYSKRGPDTQYF. The CDR3 nucleotides read TGTGCCAGCAGTTACTCAAAGAGGGGGCCAGATACGCAGTATTTT.

This clone appeared once. The chain has TRBV19 and TRBJ1-1, with 8 bases identical to TRBD1. V was clipped by 8 bases and J by 2 bases; unmatched bases: 4. Germline CDR1 and CDR2: LNHDA and SQIVND (reference sequence). CDR3 length: 13 residues. CDR3 bases: TGTGCCAGTCGAGACAGGGGAAACACTGAAGCTTTCTTT. It yields the protein CASRDRGNTEAFF. Using reference TRBV19 and TRBJ1-1 for the parts outside the CDR3, the full variable domain is DGGITQSPKYLFRKEGQNVTLSCEQNLNHDAMYWYRQDPGQGLRLIYYSQIVNDFQKGDIAEGYSVSREKKESFPLTVTSAQKNPTAFYLCASRDRGNTEAFFGQGTRLTVV.

The chain couples TRBV5-4 to TRBJ2-7, with 7 nucleotides matching TRBD1. CDR3 length: 14 residues. CDR1 is SGHNT, CDR2 YYREEE, per germline (reference sequence). V was clipped by 5 bases and J by 2 bases; unmatched bases: 7. In nucleotides, the CDR3 is TGTGCCAGCAGTTCGACGGGGACAGCCTACGAGCAGTACTTC. This codes for CASSSTGTAYEQYF.

This rearrangement joins TRBV6-5 to TRBJ1-1; 8 bases map to TRBD1. Germline values: CDR1 MNHEY, CDR2 SVGAGI. The CDR3 length is 14 residues. Unmatched junction bases numbered 5, after V lost 4 bases and J lost 4 bases. The chain's CDR3 is CASSFGQGGTEAFF. CDR3 nucleotide sequence: TGTGCCAGCAGTTTTGGACAGGGTGGCACTGAAGCTTTCTTT.

The chain employs TRBV6-5 and TRBJ1-1; possibly TRBD1 for D (5 bases). From germline, CDR1 is MNHEY and CDR2 SVGAGI. Trimming stripped 9 bases from V and 7 bases from J, with 18 bases between. This CDR3 has 13 residues. The CDR3 DNA follows: TGTGCCAGTAAAACGACAGCCCGATATGAAGCTTTCTTT. This encodes CASKTTARYEAFF.